The entry below gives a single T cell receptor (beta chain) sequence along with its context. Its antigen is undetermined. The sample originates from a study of tumor-infiltrating lymphocytes in localized non-small cell lung cancer. For the study at large: Several tumor histologies, both smoking statuses, and some post-neoadjuvant chemotherapy samples were included.

Study-wide findings and caveats: No link was found between tumor T-cell fraction and recurrence-free survival. No T-cell fraction difference was seen between IM1 and IM2 tumors.

CDR1 SGHKS and CDR2 YYEKEE come from the germline V gene (reference sequence). This CDR3 has 16 residues. J gave up 6 bases and V 4 bases, and 8 bases lay outside the gene matches. Assay used: immunoSEQ multiplex PCR; TCRdb lists only in-frame clones, some missing. The data show roughly 12,000 clones, with 84% seen just once and approximately 7.9% held by the top ten. The chain recombines TRBV5-5 with TRBJ2-1, with TRBD1 matching over 12 bases. What was sequenced was lung tumor tissue. This clonotype was obtained from a human donor with non-small cell lung cancer. The DNA of the CDR3 is TGTGCCAGCAGCCTCGGGACAGGGGGCGCGGGCAATGAGCAGTTCTTC. Translated: CASSLGTGGAGNEQFF.